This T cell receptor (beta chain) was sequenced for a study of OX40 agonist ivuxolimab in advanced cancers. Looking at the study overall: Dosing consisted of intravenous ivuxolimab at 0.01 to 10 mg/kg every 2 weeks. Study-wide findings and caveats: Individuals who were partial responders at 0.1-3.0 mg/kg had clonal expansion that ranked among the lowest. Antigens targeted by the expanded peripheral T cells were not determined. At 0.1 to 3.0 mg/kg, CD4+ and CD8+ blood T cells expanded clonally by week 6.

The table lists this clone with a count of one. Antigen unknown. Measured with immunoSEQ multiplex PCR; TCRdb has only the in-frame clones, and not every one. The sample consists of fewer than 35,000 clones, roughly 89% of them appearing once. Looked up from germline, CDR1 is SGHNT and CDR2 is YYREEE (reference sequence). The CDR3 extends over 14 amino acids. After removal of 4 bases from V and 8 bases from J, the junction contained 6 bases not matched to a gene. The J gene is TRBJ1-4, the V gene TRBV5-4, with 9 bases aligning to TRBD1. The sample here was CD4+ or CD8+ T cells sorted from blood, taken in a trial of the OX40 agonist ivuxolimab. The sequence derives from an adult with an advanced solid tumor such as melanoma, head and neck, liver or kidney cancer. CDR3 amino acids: CASSLQGAREKLFF. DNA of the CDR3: TGTGCCAGCAGCCTACAGGGGGCTCGGGAAAAACTGTTTTTT. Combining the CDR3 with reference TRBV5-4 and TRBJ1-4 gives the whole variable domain ETGVTQSPTHLIKTRGQQVTLRCSSQSGHNTVSWYQQALGQGPQFIFQYYREEENGRGNFPPRFSGLQFPNYSSELNVNALELDDSALYLCASSLQGAREKLFFGSGTQLSVL.